These 6 T cell receptor beta chains originate from one sample sequenced in a study of OX40 agonist ivuxolimab in advanced cancers. The library was made by the immunoSEQ multiplex PCR assay. In its TCRdb copy, this immuneACCESS table keeps in-frame sequences only and misses some clones. Where compared with another copy, unresolved V genes explain less than half of these, and the others have no known cause. The sample contains 90,000 to 100,000 clones, less than 90% of them found a single time. Of the sample, 0.8% to 1% is held by the ten largest clones. The sequenced sample was CD4+ or CD8+ T cells sorted from blood, obtained in a trial of the OX40 agonist ivuxolimab. Receptors originate from an adult with an advanced solid tumor such as melanoma, head and neck, liver or kidney cancer.

The chain carries TRBV30 and TRBJ2-1; D is unclear. The V gene's germline CDR1 is GTSNPN and CDR2 SVGIG (reference sequence). The V end lost 3 bases, the J end lost 10 bases, and 16 bases lay between the germline ends. This CDR3 comprises 13 residues. CDR3 region: CAWRPQAKREQFF. DNA for the CDR3: TGTGCCTGGAGACCGCAAGCGAAGAGGGAGCAGTTCTTC.

The gene calls are TRBV2 and TRBJ2-1, with D tentatively TRBD1 or TRBD2 (5 bases each). The germline V gene has CDR1 SNHLY and CDR2 FYNNEI. The CDR3 has 13 amino acids. Deletions cut 5 bases from V and 5 bases from J, with 10 bases between. The CDR3: CASSWDPDNEQFF. The CDR3 DNA reads as TGTGCCAGCAGTTGGGACCCGGACAATGAGCAGTTCTTC.

Of note for this clone: The same CDR3 also results from other DNA sequences found in this sample. J is TRBJ1-1 and V is TRBV7-3; D is unclear. CDR1 and CDR2 (germline): SGHTA, FQGTGA. V was trimmed by 2 bases and J by 2 bases, leaving 6 bases between them. The CDR3 loop spans 13 amino acids. The CDR3 region is CASSLEGNTEAFF. DNA for the CDR3: TGTGCCAGCAGCTTAGAGGGAAACACTGAAGCTTTCTTT.

The gene calls are TRBV11-2 and TRBJ1-2; no firm D call. The CDR3 is 13 residues long. The ends were cut back, 5 bases at V and 10 bases at J, with 17 bases in the middle. Per the germline V gene, CDR1 is SGHAT and CDR2 is FQNNGV. CDR3 sequence reads: CASSPRWGFDYTF. The DNA of the CDR3 is TGTGCCAGCAGCCCTAGGTGGGGATTCGACTACACCTTC.

The chain joins TRBV9 to TRBJ2-2; no clear D gene. CDR3 length: 14 amino acids. V was pared by 0 bases and J by 4 bases, with 7 bases between. CDR1 is SGDLS, CDR2 YYNGEE, per germline. CDR3: CASSVVSSTGELFF. CDR3 bases: TGTGCCAGCAGCGTAGTTTCGAGCACCGGGGAGCTGTTTTTT. The full variable domain, its missing parts supplied by reference TRBV9 and TRBJ2-2, is DSGVTQTPKHLITATGQRVTLRCSPRSGDLSVYWYQQSLDQGLQFLIQYYNGEERAKGNILERFSAQQFPDLHSELNLSSLELGDSALYFCASSVVSSTGELFFGEGSRLTVL.

The CDR3 sequence: CASSYTGTENTEAFF. CDR3 in DNA: TGTGCCAGCAGTTACACCGGGACAGAGAACACTGAAGCTTTCTTT. The V call is TRBV6-5, the J call TRBJ1-1; 7 nucleotides match TRBD1. The CDR3 is made up of 15 amino acids. V shed 2 bases and J 1 base; nucleotides not matched to a gene: 4. In germline, CDR1 is MNHEY, CDR2 SVGAGI.